Shown below are 26 T cell receptor beta chains from a single sample sequenced in a study of cytomegalovirus exposure and HLA in healthy donors. This PCR relied on a set of 60 Vbeta primers and 13 Jbeta primers. Profiled with immunoSEQ multiplex PCR; TCRdb holds only in-frame clones, not every one. The data contain around 140,000 clones, approximately 82% of them singletons. Sequenced sample: PBMCs. These receptors came from a woman aged 55 to 70 in good health and CMV-seropositive.

This clone was seen more than once but under ten times. The V and J genes are TRBV20-1 and TRBJ2-1; D unresolved. The CDR3 totals 11 residues. CDR1 DFQATT and CDR2 SNEGSKA come from the germline V gene (reference sequence). The V end was cut by 6 bases, the J end by 8 bases, with 11 bases between. In DNA, the CDR3 is TGCAGTGCCGCACCCCGGGATGAGCAGTTCTTC. This gives the protein CSAAPRDEQFF.

This clone was seen just once. V is TRBV11-2 and J is TRBJ2-7; TRBD2 aligns across 7 bases. The CDR3 totals 14 residues. V was clipped by 0 bases and J by 2 bases; unmatched bases: 1. CDR1 SGHAT and CDR2 FQNNGV come from the germline V gene. The CDR3 DNA reads as TGTGCCAGCAGCTTAGAGCGGGGGACCTACGAGCAGTACTTC. Translating it yields CASSLERGTYEQYF. Complete variable domain (other parts from reference TRBV11-2 and TRBJ2-7): EAGVAQSPRYKIIEKRQSVAFWCNPISGHATLYWYQQILGQGPKLLIQFQNNGVVDDSQLPKDRFSAERLKGVDSTLKIQPAKLEDSAVYLCASSLERGTYEQYFGPGTRLTVT.

In this sample, this clone turned up a few times. The chain recombines TRBV10-3 with TRBJ2-7; D perhaps matches TRBD2 (6 bases). CDR1 and CDR2 (germline): ENHRY, SYGVKD. CDR3 length: 13 amino acids. Trimming removed 8 bases from V and 7 bases from J, with 18 bases in between. The CDR3 protein is CAIGGLSLSEQYF. Here the CDR3 DNA reads TGTGCCATCGGGGGGTTGTCCCTGAGTGAGCAGTACTTC.

The chain uses TRBV7-2 and TRBJ1-1; TRBD1 is a possible D gene (5 bases). V lost 6 bases, J lost 0 bases, and 11 bases lay in between. CDR3 length: 14 amino acids. Germline V gives CDR1 SGHTA, CDR2 FQGNSA. The CDR3 bases are TGTGCCAGCAGATCAGGGTATATGAACACTGAAGCTTTCTTT. Encoded protein: CASRSGYMNTEAFF.

The chain carries TRBV7-9 and TRBJ2-2; TRBD2 matches at 10 bases. From germline, CDR1 is SEHNR and CDR2 FQNEAQ (reference sequence). The CDR3 covers 16 residues. The V segment lost 0 bases and the J segment 5 bases; nucleotides outside the gene matches: 3. In DNA form, the CDR3 reads TGTGCCAGCAGCTTAGCTAGCGGGAGGTGGACCGGGGAGCTGTTTTTT. This codes for CASSLASGRWTGELFF.

V usage is TRBV5-1 and J usage is TRBJ2-7; D is unclear. CDR1 SGHRS and CDR2 YFSETQ come from the germline V gene. This CDR3 contains 13 residues. With 5 bases removed from V and 4 bases from J, the gap between germline ends came to 13 bases. CDR3 nucleotides: TGCGCCAGCAGTTTTGACATGGGTTACGAGCAGTACTTC. Protein sequence: CASSFDMGYEQYF.

J is TRBJ2-1 and V is TRBV19, with D possibly being TRBD1 (5 bases). This CDR3 has 13 amino acids. Trimming removed 4 bases at V and 3 bases at J, with 7 bases between. CDR1 is LNHDA and CDR2 is SQIVND in the germline V gene (reference sequence). The CDR3 DNA follows: TGTGCCAGTAGTACAGGGAACTACAATGAGCAGTTCTTC. Encoded protein: CASSTGNYNEQFF.

This chain links TRBV6-6 with TRBJ1-5; 9 positions agree with TRBD1. The V and J ends lost 6 bases and 4 bases, in that order; junction bases with no gene match: 7. Germline lookup yields CDR1 MNHNY and CDR2 SVGAGI (reference sequence). The CDR3 has 15 amino acids. The CDR3 reads CASRSGQGENQPQHF. The CDR3 DNA is TGTGCCAGCAGGTCGGGACAGGGAGAGAATCAGCCCCAGCATTTT.

The CDR3 bases are TGTGCCAGCAGTTCACCAGGGAGGGGCTATGGCTACACCTTC. Translation gives CASSSPGRGYGYTF. The J gene is TRBJ1-2, the V gene TRBV28; D might be TRBD1 (5 bases). From germline, CDR1 is MDHEN and CDR2 SYDVKM. The ends were cut back, 4 bases at V and 4 bases at J, with 13 bases in the middle. CDR3 length equals 14 residues.

This clone has only a few counts. J is TRBJ1-1 and V is TRBV9, with TRBD1 as a possible D gene (5 bases). The V gene's germline CDR1 is SGDLS and CDR2 YYNGEE. Trimming took off 0 bases at V and 7 bases at J, with 13 bases between the two ends. The CDR3 contains 14 residues. CDR3 protein: CASSVAGGGVEAFF. The DNA for the CDR3 is TGTGCCAGCAGCGTAGCGGGGGGAGGCGTTGAAGCTTTCTTT.

The chain has TRBV14 and TRBJ1-1; D is perhaps TRBD1 (6 bases). V was pared by 0 bases and J by 5 bases, with 7 bases between. Germline CDR1 SGHDN, CDR2 FVKESK. The CDR3 has 13 residues. The CDR3 coding sequence is TGTGCCAGCAGCCAAGATAGGGGGACTGAAGCTTTCTTT. Protein product: CASSQDRGTEAFF. Full variable domain (rest looked up from reference TRBV14 and TRBJ1-1): EAGVTQFPSHSVIEKGQTVTLRCDPISGHDNLYWYRRVMGKEIKFLLHFVKESKQDESGMPNNRFLAERTGGTYSTLKVQPAELEDSGVYFCASSQDRGTEAFFGQGTRLTVV.

The J gene is TRBJ2-7, the V gene TRBV4-2, with TRBD1 matching over 9 bases. The CDR3 extends over 14 amino acids. CDR1 and CDR2 from the germline V gene are LGHNA and YNFKEQ. Trimming cost V 6 bases and J 4 bases; bases outside gene matches: 7. For the CDR3, the DNA is TGTGCCAGCAGACAGACAGGGGGTGGATACGAGCAGTACTTC. It codes for CASRQTGGGYEQYF.

V gene TRBV4-1 combines with J gene TRBJ1-5; D is ambiguous. The V and J ends lost 0 bases and 4 bases respectively, with 13 bases between them. Germline CDR1 MGHRA, CDR2 YSYEKL. The CDR3 contains 16 residues. CDR3 loop: CASSQEKWEGNQPQHF. DNA for the CDR3: TGCGCCAGCAGCCAAGAAAAGTGGGAGGGAAATCAGCCCCAGCATTTT.

The chain combines TRBV7-8 with TRBJ2-7; TRBD2 is a possible D gene (5 bases). CDR3 length: 14 residues. V was clipped by 5 bases and J by 3 bases, with 14 bases between them. The V gene's germline CDR1 is SGHVS and CDR2 FQNEAQ. The CDR3 DNA is TGTGCCAGCAGCCTGGGGAGACGGAGCTACGAGCAGTACTTC. Translation gives CASSLGRRSYEQYF.

The chain recombines TRBV5-4 with TRBJ1-2, with D unresolved. The V end was cut by 4 bases, the J end by 4 bases, with 11 bases between. The CDR3 contains 13 residues. CDR1 and CDR2 from the germline V gene are SGHNT and YYREEE (reference sequence). CDR3 residues: CASSPRRGYGYTF. The CDR3 DNA is TGTGCCAGCAGCCCACGCCGGGGCTATGGCTACACCTTC.

This clone was seen just once. V usage is TRBV6-1 and J usage is TRBJ2-5; TRBD1 matches 9 bases. Germline CDR1 MNHNS, CDR2 SASEGT. The length of the CDR3 is 15 residues. The V gene end was trimmed by 10 bases and the J gene end by 4 bases; junction bases not matched to a gene: 13. CDR3 loop: CATLKGDRVGETQYF. The DNA of the CDR3 is TGTGCCACCCTAAAGGGGGACAGGGTGGGAGAGACCCAGTACTTC.

The rearrangement links TRBV4-1 to TRBJ2-3; 7 positions match TRBD2. Germline lookup yields CDR1 MGHRA and CDR2 YSYEKL. This CDR3 contains 14 residues. After removal of 5 bases from V and 1 base from J, the junction contained 3 bases not matched to a gene. CDR3 DNA sequence: TGCGCCAGCAGCTATACTAGCGGCACAGATACGCAGTATTTT. It encodes CASSYTSGTDTQYF.

The chain employs TRBV6-5 and TRBJ2-3; 7 nucleotides match TRBD1. Trimming took 8 bases from V and 8 from J; bases not matched to a gene: 7. The CDR3 runs to 12 residues. Germline CDR1 and CDR2: MNHEY and SVGAGI. The CDR3 reads CASGVGDSTQYF. In DNA, the CDR3 is TGTGCCAGCGGCGTCGGGGACAGTACGCAGTATTTT.

This clone was found a few times. This chain links TRBV11-3 with TRBJ1-2; the D is unclear. CDR1 is SGHNT, CDR2 YENEEA, per germline. This CDR3 region has 14 residues. Trimming removed 1 base at V and 6 bases at J, with 12 bases between. The CDR3, as DNA: TGTGCCAGCAGCTTAGTAGATACAGCTGATGGCTACACCTTC. Its protein product is CASSLVDTADGYTF. Drawing the rest from reference TRBV11-3 and TRBJ1-2, the complete variable domain is EAGVVQSPRYKIIEKKQPVAFWCNPISGHNTLYWYLQNLGQGPELLIRYENEEAVDDSQLPKDRFSAERLKGVDSTLKIQPAELGDSAVYLCASSLVDTADGYTFGSGTRLTVV.

This clone has a single count. V usage is TRBV7-2 and J usage is TRBJ2-1, with 11 bases fitting TRBD2. V was clipped by 4 bases and J by 5 bases; unmatched bases: 7. The CDR3 runs 16 residues. Germline V gene lookup returns CDR1 SGHTA and CDR2 FQGNSA. In DNA, the CDR3 is TGTGCCAGCAGCTCGCCCCAGGGACTAGCGGACAATGAGCAGTTCTTC. This encodes CASSSPQGLADNEQFF.

The chain recombines TRBV19 with TRBJ2-7; perhaps TRBD1 as D (6 bases). V was trimmed by 7 bases and J by 0 bases, leaving 13 bases between them. The germline V gene has CDR1 LNHDA and CDR2 SQIVND (reference sequence). The CDR3 runs 14 residues. The CDR3 is CASTRTVSSYEQYF. The DNA for the CDR3 is TGTGCCAGTACGCGGACAGTCAGCTCCTACGAGCAGTACTTC.

The V and J genes are TRBV23-1 and TRBJ1-1; 8 positions agree with TRBD1. TRBV23-1 is an ORF for which the function is uncertain. The CDR3 has 16 residues. V lost 1 base to trimming and J lost 0 bases; unmatched junction nucleotides: 4. CDR3 amino acids: CASSQWRTGLNTEAFF. The CDR3 DNA reads as TGCGCCAGCAGTCAATGGAGGACAGGGCTGAACACTGAAGCTTTCTTT.

The rearrangement uses TRBV6-1 and TRBJ1-3, with D possibly being TRBD1 (5 bases). Trimming removed 0 bases from V and 9 bases from J, with 15 bases in between. Germline V lookup: CDR1 MNHNS, CDR2 SASEGT. This CDR3 contains 15 residues. The CDR3 loop reads CASSEALRQGGTIYF. CDR3 in DNA: TGTGCCAGCAGTGAAGCGCTTCGGCAGGGCGGCACCATATATTTT.

This sequence joins TRBV27 and TRBJ2-3; D is unresolved. The germline V and J ends were trimmed by 3 bases and 5 bases, with 9 bases remaining between them. The CDR3 is made up of 13 amino acids. Germline-derived CDR1 and CDR2 are MNHEY and SMNVEV (reference sequence). The CDR3 nucleotides read TGTGCCAGCAGTTTGTTCACTGGAGATACGCAGTATTTT. Residues: CASSLFTGDTQYF.

The rearrangement uses TRBV28 and TRBJ1-5; maybe TRBD1 (6 bases). CDR1 and CDR2 from the germline V gene are MDHEN and SYDVKM. The CDR3 length is 18 residues. V dropped 4 bases and J dropped 0 bases, with 19 bases sitting between them. The CDR3 region has the DNA TGTGCCAGCAGTTCAGGTGGCGGCGGGGGGGCTAGCAATCAGCCCCAGCATTTT. This translates into CASSSGGGGGASNQPQHF.

J is TRBJ2-1 and V is TRBV7-9; TRBD1 matches at 8 bases. The CDR3 is made up of 13 amino acids. Germline V gene lookup returns CDR1 SEHNR and CDR2 FQNEAQ (reference sequence). Trimming at V came to 5 bases and at J to 5 bases, leaving 2 bases not matched to a gene. CDR3 amino acids: CASSRDRNNEQFF. The CDR3 bases are TGTGCCAGCAGCCGGGACAGGAACAATGAGCAGTTCTTC.